These 20 T cell receptor beta chains came from one sample sequenced in a study of radiotherapy plus CTLA-4 blockade in lung cancer. Assay: immunoSEQ multiplex PCR; the TCRdb copy retains only in-frame clones and omits some. Of more than 55,000 clones listed, 77% were seen once; the top ten hold around 4%. Sequencing used peripheral blood, obtained from a patient treated with radiotherapy plus ipilimumab. These receptors were taken from a human donor with non-small cell lung cancer who had a partial response to radiotherapy plus ipilimumab.

This clone occurred a few times. The chain links TRBV5-1 to TRBJ1-4; 7 bases agree with TRBD1. The trim removed 4 bases at V and 5 bases at J, leaving 8 bases unmatched. The germline V gene has CDR1 SGHRS and CDR2 YFSETQ. This CDR3 has 15 residues. CDR3 DNA sequence: TGCGCCAGCAGCCCTTCCGGGACAGTAAATGAAAAACTGTTTTTT. Its protein is CASSPSGTVNEKLFF.

This clone was observed a handful of times. CDR3 in DNA: TGTGCCAGCAGAGACAGCTACGAGCAGTACTTC. This gives the protein CASRDSYEQYF. The V and J genes are TRBV6-1 and TRBJ2-7, with a weak D call TRBD1 (5 bases). The CDR3 length is 11 residues. The V gene lost 6 bases and the J gene lost 3 bases, with 6 bases spanning the gap. Per germline, CDR1 MNHNS and CDR2 SASEGT.

The gene calls are TRBV19 and TRBJ2-7; 8 bases map to TRBD1. Germline-derived CDR1 and CDR2 are LNHDA and SQIVND (reference sequence). The V and J ends lost 7 bases and 6 bases, in that order; junction bases with no gene match: 8. CDR3 length equals 13 residues. CDR3 coding DNA: TGTGCCAGTACTCAGGGGGCAGGTGGCGAGCAGTACTTC. This translates into CASTQGAGGEQYF.

The gene calls are TRBV6-5 and TRBJ1-1, with TRBD1 as a possible D gene (5 bases). The CDR3 extends over 13 amino acids. The germline V and J ends were trimmed by 4 bases and 7 bases, with 13 bases remaining between them. The V gene's germline CDR1 is MNHEY and CDR2 SVGAGI. DNA for the CDR3: TGTGCCAGCAGTTCGGACATTTTGGTTGAAGCTTTCTTT. Translating gives CASSSDILVEAFF.

The chain employs TRBV6-6 and TRBJ2-7; 7 bases are a match to TRBD1. The CDR3 totals 16 residues. V was pared by 3 bases and J by 3 bases, with 11 bases of the junction left unmatched. CDR1 is MNHNY, CDR2 SVGAGI, per germline (reference sequence). The chain's CDR3 is CASSYYGQELGYEQYF. CDR3 bases: TGTGCCAGCAGTTATTACGGACAGGAGCTCGGCTACGAGCAGTACTTC.

V is TRBV9 and J is TRBJ2-3; 7 nucleotides line up with TRBD2. Trimming at V came to 4 bases and at J to 5 bases, leaving 7 bases not matched to a gene. CDR1 and CDR2 from the germline V gene are SGDLS and YYNGEE. CDR3 length equals 14 residues. CDR3 loop: CASSIGLVRDTQYF. The DNA for the CDR3 is TGTGCCAGCAGCATAGGACTAGTCAGAGATACGCAGTATTTT.

This clone turned up a few times. The V call is TRBV5-1, the J call TRBJ1-6; 7 nucleotides align to TRBD1. Trimming removed 4 bases from V and 9 bases from J; junction bases left unmatched: 10. The germline V gene has CDR1 SGHRS and CDR2 YFSETQ. This CDR3 has 15 amino acids. The chain's CDR3 is CASSVSTGASSPLHF. For the CDR3, the DNA is TGCGCCAGCAGCGTCTCCACAGGGGCAAGTTCACCCCTCCACTTT.

DNA of the CDR3: TGCGCCAGCAGCTTCTTAGCGGGGGTAGCAGATACGCAGTATTTT. Protein: CASSFLAGVADTQYF. The V gene is TRBV5-1, the J gene TRBJ2-3; 9 nucleotides align to TRBD2. V trimming: 2 bases; J trimming: 4 bases; junction bases outside the gene matches: 5. From germline, CDR1 is SGHRS and CDR2 YFSETQ. The CDR3 covers 15 residues. The full variable domain, completed using reference TRBV5-1 and TRBJ2-3, is KAGVTQTPRYLIKTRGQQVTLSCSPISGHRSVSWYQQTPGQGLQFLFEYFSETQRNKGNFPGRFSGRQFSNSRSEMNVSTLELGDSALYLCASSFLAGVADTQYFGPGTRLTVL.

V and J are TRBV6-1 and TRBJ1-4, with D possibly being TRBD1 (6 bases). The germline V gene encodes CDR1 MNHNS and CDR2 SASEGT. The CDR3 runs to 14 residues. The V and J ends lost 6 bases and 0 bases respectively, with 8 bases between them. This CDR3 is CASRDSATNEKLFF. The CDR3 bases are TGTGCCAGCAGGGACAGCGCAACTAATGAAAAACTGTTTTTT.

The rearrangement joins TRBV13 to TRBJ1-5; D might be TRBD1 (5 bases). Germline V lookup: CDR1 PRHDT, CDR2 FYEKMQ (reference sequence). The CDR3 covers 15 residues. V shed 5 bases and J shed 2 bases, with 13 bases lying between them. DNA of the CDR3: TGTGCCAGCAGCCTTAGACAGCTAGGCAATCAGCCCCAGCATTTT. Translated, it gives CASSLRQLGNQPQHF.

V is TRBV11-1 and J is TRBJ1-2, with unresolved D. The CDR3 contains 16 residues. The V gene lost 0 bases and the J gene lost 1 base, with 12 bases spanning the gap. CDR1 is SGHAT, CDR2 FQDESV, per germline (reference sequence). The CDR3 DNA reads as TGTGCCAGCAGCTTAGCGTACGGGGTTCGTAACTATGGCTACACCTTC. Translating gives CASSLAYGVRNYGYTF. The full variable domain, with the rest looked up from reference TRBV11-1 and TRBJ1-2, is EAEVAQSPRYKITEKSQAVAFWCDPISGHATLYWYRQILGQGPELLVQFQDESVVDDSQLPKDRFSAERLKGVDSTLKIQPAELGDSAMYLCASSLAYGVRNYGYTFGSGTRLTVV.

The chain links TRBV6-5 to TRBJ1-1; tentative D call: TRBD1 (5 bases). With 5 bases removed from V and 0 bases from J, the gap between germline ends came to 10 bases. This CDR3 contains 14 residues. Germline CDR1 MNHEY, CDR2 SVGAGI. CDR3 amino acids: CASSQDRMNTEAFF. CDR3 sequence (DNA): TGTGCCAGCAGTCAAGACAGAATGAACACTGAAGCTTTCTTT.

V and J are TRBV28 and TRBJ1-4; 12 nucleotides agree with TRBD1. Germline loops: CDR1 MDHEN, CDR2 SYDVKM. V shed 5 bases and J 4 bases; nucleotides not matched to a gene: 8. The CDR3 covers 17 residues. The CDR3 DNA reads as TGTGCCAGCAGTAGACCGGGACAGGGGGCAGTTAATGAAAAACTGTTTTTT. It is translated as CASSRPGQGAVNEKLFF.

In this sample, this clone turned up a few times. This chain joins TRBV19 and TRBJ1-1, with D unclear. In germline, CDR1 is LNHDA, CDR2 SQIVND (reference sequence). Trimming stripped 6 bases from V and 3 bases from J, with 11 bases between. This CDR3 is built from 13 residues. The CDR3 DNA sequence: TGTGCCAGTAGGGCGACGCGGCACACTGAAGCTTTCTTT. Translating it yields CASRATRHTEAFF.

This clone showed up just once. V is TRBV5-6 and J is TRBJ2-6; D is undetermined. The CDR3 length is 16 residues. Germline CDR1 and CDR2: SGHDT and YYEEEE. Trimming removed 2 bases from V and 0 bases from J, with 9 bases in between. CDR3 nucleotide sequence: TGTGCCAGCAGCTTATGGGCTGTCTCTGGGGCCAACGTCCTGACTTTC. It codes for CASSLWAVSGANVLTF.

This clone appeared a few times. CDR3 sequence (DNA): TGTGCCAGCACCCGTAATCGGGACAATGAGCAGTTCTTC. Encoded protein: CASTRNRDNEQFF. This chain joins TRBV2 and TRBJ2-1; D call uncertain. The CDR3 runs to 13 residues. CDR1 and CDR2 (germline): SNHLY, FYNNEI. Trimming removed 7 bases from V and 5 bases from J, with 12 bases in between.

The genes are TRBV4-1 and TRBJ2-1; TRBD2 aligns across 14 bases. Unmatched junction bases numbered 3, after V lost 3 bases and J lost 8 bases. The CDR3 runs to 15 residues. Germline V gene lookup returns CDR1 MGHRA and CDR2 YSYEKL. The CDR3 bases are TGCGCCAGCAGCCAGACTAGCGGGGGGGCCTATGAGCAGTTCTTC. As protein: CASSQTSGGAYEQFF.

This chain connects TRBV9 to TRBJ1-2; possibly TRBD1 for D (5 bases). The CDR3 is 15 residues long. V gave up 0 bases and J gave up 6 bases, with 15 bases separating them. Germline CDR1 is SGDLS and CDR2 is YYNGEE. The CDR3 region is CASSVDPGRGDGYTF. DNA for the CDR3: TGTGCCAGCAGCGTAGATCCGGGGCGGGGCGATGGCTACACCTTC. The variable domain in full, with the rest retrieved from reference TRBV9 and TRBJ1-2, is DSGVTQTPKHLITATGQRVTLRCSPRSGDLSVYWYQQSLDQGLQFLIQYYNGEERAKGNILERFSAQQFPDLHSELNLSSLELGDSALYFCASSVDPGRGDGYTFGSGTRLTVV.

This sequence joins TRBV19 and TRBJ2-5; 9 nucleotides match TRBD1. The CDR3 has 16 residues. J lost 5 bases, V lost 4 bases, and 11 bases had no gene match. Germline V gene lookup returns CDR1 LNHDA and CDR2 SQIVND (reference sequence). This chain's CDR3 is CASSTRTGENWETQYF. CDR3 sequence (DNA): TGTGCCAGTAGTACTCGGACAGGGGAAAACTGGGAGACCCAGTACTTC.

This clone showed up just a few times. The chain employs TRBV30 and TRBJ2-3, with D unclear. V lost 0 bases and J lost 4, with 5 bases in between. The CDR3 extends over 12 amino acids. CDR1 is GTSNPN, CDR2 SVGIG, per germline (reference sequence). In DNA, the CDR3 is TGTGCCTGGAGTGTCGGGTCAGATACGCAGTATTTT. Its protein is CAWSVGSDTQYF.